This passage covers 21 T cell receptor beta chains from one sample sequenced in a study of blood T cell repertoires in COVID-19. The repertoire was sequenced with immunoSEQ multiplex PCR; TCRdb's copy has only in-frame clones and lacks some. Altogether hundreds of thousands of clones are present, roughly nine tenths being singletons, with the ten largest covering roughly 0.7%. Input material: peripheral blood. Every receptor here comes from a man between 35 and 55 years old with acute or convalescent COVID-19.

The chain is built from TRBV7-2 and TRBJ2-1, with 9 bases identical to TRBD2. This CDR3 has 14 residues. The junction had 6 bases not matched to a gene; V was cut back by 3 bases and J by 9 bases. Germline-derived CDR1 and CDR2 are SGHTA and FQGNSA. The CDR3 nucleotides read TGTGCCAGCAGCTTCTCAGCGGGAGGCGGTGAGCAGTTCTTC. This gives the protein CASSFSAGGGEQFF.

CDR3 nucleotides: TGCGCCACTCGACCGGGACAGGCTTTAGGCAATGAGCAGTTCTTC. It yields the protein CATRPGQALGNEQFF. This chain joins TRBV5-1 and TRBJ2-1; 8 nucleotides match TRBD1. Germline V CDR1 and CDR2: SGHRS, YFSETQ. V shed 9 bases, J shed 6 bases, and the junction held 14 bases outside the gene matches. The CDR3 covers 15 residues.

The chain uses TRBV6-5 and TRBJ2-4; 7 bases agree with TRBD1. The germline CDR1 and CDR2 sequences are MNHEY and SVGAGI. V lost 0 bases, J lost 3 bases, and 2 bases stayed unmatched. This CDR3 contains 15 residues. The CDR3 region is CASSYSGGGKNIQYF. CDR3 bases: TGTGCCAGCAGTTACTCAGGGGGCGGCAAAAACATTCAGTACTTC.

This chain connects TRBV6-5 to TRBJ2-3, with 9 bases fitting TRBD2. In germline, CDR1 is MNHEY, CDR2 SVGAGI. CDR3 length: 15 residues. Germline trimming cut 0 bases from V and 5 bases from J; bases unmatched to any gene: 3. CDR3 region: CASSYSGLALDTQYF. The CDR3, as DNA: TGTGCCAGCAGTTACTCGGGACTAGCCTTAGATACGCAGTATTTT.

V gene TRBV28 combines with J gene TRBJ2-7; TRBD1 might be the D (5 bases). The CDR3 has 16 amino acids. Germline CDR1 reads MDHEN; CDR2 reads SYDVKM. V dropped 3 bases and J dropped 0 bases, with 15 bases sitting between them. CDR3 in DNA: TGTGCCAGCAGTTTTCCCCAGGGCCCCATCTCCTACGAGCAGTACTTC. Protein: CASSFPQGPISYEQYF.

This chain links TRBV24-1 with TRBJ2-3; D might be TRBD1 (6 bases). V shed 0 bases and J shed 3 bases, with 12 bases lying between them. Germline V CDR1 and CDR2: KGHDR, SFDVKD. This CDR3 has 16 residues. The CDR3 DNA follows: TGTGCCACCAGTGATTTGAGGGGGATTACGACAGATACGCAGTATTTT. This sequence encodes CATSDLRGITTDTQYF.

This clone was seen more than once but under ten times. V gene TRBV6-1 combines with J gene TRBJ2-3; possible D gene TRBD2, 5 bases. The CDR3 sequence is 11 residues long. Per the germline V gene, CDR1 is MNHNS and CDR2 is SASEGT. V was trimmed by 2 bases and J by 14 bases, leaving 11 bases between them. The CDR3 loop is CASSEWEFRYF. CDR3 bases: TGTGCCAGCAGTGAATGGGAGTTTCGGTATTTT.

The chain has TRBV5-4 and TRBJ2-1; D remains ambiguous. The V gene's germline CDR1 is SGHNT and CDR2 YYREEE (reference sequence). Trimming removed 2 bases from V and 6 bases from J, with 6 bases in between. The CDR3 runs to 12 residues. CDR3 coding DNA: TGTGCCAGCAGCTTTGGCCCCAATGAGCAGTTCTTC. Amino acid sequence: CASSFGPNEQFF. Full variable domain (remainder filled in from reference TRBV5-4 and TRBJ2-1): ETGVTQSPTHLIKTRGQQVTLRCSSQSGHNTVSWYQQALGQGPQFIFQYYREEENGRGNFPPRFSGLQFPNYSSELNVNALELDDSALYLCASSFGPNEQFFGPGTRLTVL.

This clone was seen a few times. CDR3 nucleotides: TGTGCCTGGAGTGGGGGCCTGACTTGGGACACTGAAGCTTTCTTT. Translation: CAWSGGLTWDTEAFF. The rearrangement links TRBV30 to TRBJ1-1; D is perhaps TRBD1 (5 bases). Germline V CDR1 and CDR2: GTSNPN, SVGIG (reference sequence). V lost 1 base, J lost 3 bases, and 15 bases lay in between. The CDR3 extends over 15 amino acids.

The chain is built from TRBV6-5 and TRBJ1-5; D is ambiguous. Germline V gene sequence: CDR1 MNHEY, CDR2 SVGAGI. The CDR3 length is 14 residues. V lost 5 bases to trimming and J lost 8 bases, with 16 bases between them. The CDR3 reads CASSTRGAVEPQHF. CDR3 bases: TGTGCCAGCAGTACCCGTGGAGCCGTTGAGCCCCAGCATTTT.

V usage is TRBV3-1 (or the pseudogene TRBV3-2) and J usage is TRBJ2-1; TRBD2 matches at 12 bases. Losses at the gene ends were 2 bases for V and 8 bases for J; bases not matched to a gene: 4. Germline CDR1 LGHDT, CDR2 YNNKEL (reference sequence). The CDR3 consists of 15 residues. Written as DNA, the CDR3 is TGTGCCAGCAGCCAACTAGCGGGGGGGCTCGATGAGCAGTTCTTC. Translation: CASSQLAGGLDEQFF.

The V and J genes are TRBV6-5 and TRBJ1-4; maybe TRBD1 (5 bases). Germline V gives CDR1 MNHEY, CDR2 SVGAGI. The V and J ends lost 5 bases and 8 bases respectively, with 18 bases between them. CDR3 size: 15 residues. CDR3 sequence: CASSTAGEGGEKLFF. Here the CDR3 DNA reads TGTGCCAGCAGTACCGCGGGGGAGGGTGGGGAAAAACTGTTTTTT.

The chain is built from TRBV27 and TRBJ1-5; D remains ambiguous. Germline V gene data show CDR1 as MNHEY and CDR2 as SMNVEV (reference sequence). The ends were cut back, 3 bases at V and 4 bases at J, with 13 bases in the middle. The CDR3 extends over 15 amino acids. CDR3 in DNA: TGTGCCAGCAGTTTGTGGCAGGAGGCTAATCAGCCCCAGCATTTT. Protein product: CASSLWQEANQPQHF.

This clone showed up just once. The CDR3 nucleotides are TGTGCCAGCAGCGTCGGACAGGTCTCGGACACCATATATTTT. Amino acids: CASSVGQVSDTIYF. This chain joins TRBV14 and TRBJ1-3, with TRBD1 matching 7 bases. Germline CDR1 and CDR2: SGHDN and FVKESK. CDR3 length: 14 amino acids. Unmatched junction bases numbered 9, after V lost 5 bases and J lost 8 bases.

The gene calls are TRBV28 and TRBJ1-6, with a tentative D call TRBD1 (5 bases). Germline CDR1 MDHEN, CDR2 SYDVKM. V shed 3 bases and J shed 10 bases, with 13 bases lying between them. The CDR3 contains 14 residues. In nucleotides, the CDR3 is TGTGCCAGCAGTTTTGACAGATTACGCTCACCCCTCCACTTT. Encoded protein: CASSFDRLRSPLHF. Full variable domain (missing parts from reference TRBV28 and TRBJ1-6): DVKVTQSSRYLVKRTGEKVFLECVQDMDHENMFWYRQDPGLGLRLIYFSYDVKMKEKGDIPEGYSVSREKKERFSLILESASTNQTSMYLCASSFDRLRSPLHFGNGTRLTVT.

The chain couples TRBV6-5 to TRBJ2-5, with 7 bases identical to TRBD1. Trimming took 6 bases from V and 5 from J; bases not matched to a gene: 9. Per germline, CDR1 MNHEY and CDR2 SVGAGI. The CDR3 is 14 amino acids. The CDR3: CASRLITGAETQYF. The CDR3 DNA reads TGTGCCAGCAGACTCATAACAGGGGCCGAGACCCAGTACTTC.

This rearrangement joins TRBV2 to TRBJ2-7, with D perhaps matching TRBD1 (5 bases). Germline CDR1 and CDR2: SNHLY and FYNNEI. The germline V and J ends were trimmed by 7 bases and 2 bases, with 18 bases remaining between them. The CDR3 totals 15 residues. For the CDR3, the DNA is TGTGCCAGCAAGAGTGGTGACAGACCCCCCTACGAGCAGTACTTC. The encoded protein is CASKSGDRPPYEQYF.

The rearrangement links TRBV29-1 to TRBJ1-1; 9 positions match TRBD1. The V and J ends lost 7 bases and 0 bases, in that order; junction bases with no gene match: 9. The CDR3 extends over 15 amino acids. The germline V gene has CDR1 SQVTM and CDR2 ANQGSEA. The CDR3 DNA is TGCAGCGCGCTACAGGGGGCTAGGATGAACACTGAAGCTTTCTTT. This gives the protein CSALQGARMNTEAFF. Full variable domain (missing parts from reference TRBV29-1 and TRBJ1-1): SAVISQKPSRDICQRGTSLTIQCQVDSQVTMMFWYRQQPGQSLTLIATANQGSEATYESGFVIDKFPISRPNLTFSTLTVSNMSPEDSSIYLCSALQGARMNTEAFFGQGTRLTVV.

The chain recombines TRBV14 with TRBJ1-2; tentatively, D is TRBD1 (5 bases). CDR1 is SGHDN and CDR2 is FVKESK in the germline V gene. V shed 1 base and J shed 0 bases, with 15 bases lying between them. The CDR3 consists of 17 residues. The CDR3 protein is CASSQAEKGRSNYGYTF. The CDR3 DNA sequence: TGTGCCAGCAGCCAAGCTGAAAAGGGGCGCTCTAACTATGGCTACACCTTC.

The rearrangement joins TRBV7-6 to TRBJ1-4, with D hard to call. V lost 2 bases and J 7 bases, leaving 14 bases between the germline ends. This CDR3 comprises 15 residues. Germline lookup yields CDR1 SGHVS and CDR2 FNYEAQ. The DNA for the CDR3 is TGTGCCAGCAGCTTACGAGGGTTTGGTAGTGAAAAACTGTTTTTT. Its translation: CASSLRGFGSEKLFF.

This chain connects TRBV6-5 to TRBJ1-1, with 7 bases aligning to TRBD1. CDR3 size: 14 residues. The germline gives CDR1 MNHEY, CDR2 SVGAGI. With 7 bases clipped from V and 1 base from J, the junction kept 6 bases outside the gene matches. This CDR3 is CASIPRTGNTEAFF. The CDR3 bases are TGTGCCAGCATACCCCGGACAGGGAACACTGAAGCTTTCTTT.